The rows below give T cell receptor beta chains drawn from one sample of a study of cytomegalovirus exposure and HLA in healthy donors. Generated by immunoSEQ multiplex PCR, the TCRdb table keeps only in-frame clones and is missing some. The repertoire holds 150,000 or so clones, with approximately 80% as singletons. The material sequenced was PBMCs. The receptors stem from a woman aged 40 to 50 in good health and CMV-seropositive. CDR3s include the opening cysteine and the closing phenylalanine or tryptophan. D genes are given only for firm matches. Clone size is shown for a subset of rows, as once, few, many or a class of expanded clone.

V gene: TRBV5-4; clone size: -; D gene: -; J gene: TRBJ2-2; CDR3 protein: CASSLARGSDVGELFF; CDR3 DNA: TGTGCCAGCAGCTTGGCCAGAGGGAGCGATGTCGGGGAGCTGTTTTTT
V gene: TRBV19; clone size: few; D gene: -; J gene: TRBJ2-5; CDR3 protein: CASSIRGRETQYF; CDR3 DNA: TGTGCCAGTAGTATTAGGGGTCGAGAGACCCAGTACTTC
V gene: TRBV5-1; clone size: -; D gene: -; J gene: TRBJ2-2; CDR3 protein: CASSFYPTGELFF; CDR3 DNA: TGCGCCAGCAGCTTTTATCCCACCGGGGAGCTGTTTTTT
V gene: TRBV28; clone size: -; D gene: TRBD1; J gene: TRBJ1-5; CDR3 protein: CASSPTGQGVGSNQPQHF; CDR3 DNA: TGTGCCAGCAGTCCCACGGGACAGGGGGTGGGCAGCAATCAGCCCCAGCATTTT
V gene: TRBV4-1; clone size: -; D gene: -; J gene: TRBJ2-7; CDR3 protein: CASSQNDRRNSYEQYF; CDR3 DNA: TGCGCCAGCAGCCAAAATGACAGACGTAATTCCTACGAGCAGTACTTC
V gene: TRBV7-8; clone size: few; D gene: TRBD2; J gene: TRBJ2-2; CDR3 protein: CASSLVLAFPGELFF; CDR3 DNA: TGTGCCAGCAGCTTAGTACTAGCGTTCCCCGGGGAGCTGTTTTTT
V gene: TRBV7-2; clone size: -; D gene: TRBD1; J gene: TRBJ2-7; CDR3 protein: CASSYKGQGYEQYF; CDR3 DNA: TGTGCCAGCAGCTATAAGGGACAGGGGTACGAGCAGTACTTC
V gene: TRBV11-2; clone size: -; D gene: -; J gene: TRBJ2-1; CDR3 protein: CASSSVLRSSYNEQFF; CDR3 DNA: TGTGCCAGCAGCTCGGTTTTGCGTAGCTCCTACAATGAGCAGTTCTTC
V gene: TRBV5-1; clone size: -; D gene: -; J gene: TRBJ2-7; CDR3 protein: CASSPPYSYEQYF; CDR3 DNA: TGCGCCAGCAGCCCTCCTTACTCCTACGAGCAGTACTTC
V gene: TRBV19; clone size: -; D gene: TRBD1; J gene: TRBJ1-1; CDR3 protein: CASSRQGPEAFF; CDR3 DNA: TGTGCCAGTAGTCGACAGGGGCCTGAAGCTTTCTTT